A selection of T cell receptor beta chains follows, all from one sample in a study of T-cell memory formation after mild COVID-19. TCRdb passed the 5' RACE reads through MiXCR, listing each CDR3 protein once. The sample has tens of thousands of distinct CDR3 sequences; about a tenth are singletons. The material sequenced was PBMCs or a T cell subset sorted from them (not recorded which). The receptors originated from an adult woman who had mild COVID-19 (a few samples of this study predate the infection). Cell type and time point are not known. CDR3s include the opening cysteine and the closing phenylalanine or tryptophan. A D gene is named only where the DNA matches it firmly. Only some rows state a clone size, as once, few, many or a class for expanded clones.

size: .
J: TRBJ1-4
V: TRBV6-5
D: .
CDR3: CASTRTASNEKLFF
DNA: TGTGCCAGCACCAGGACAGCGAGTAATGAAAAACTGTTTTTT

size: .
J: TRBJ2-5
V: TRBV12-3/TRBV12-4
D: .
CDR3: CASSYRETQYF
DNA: TGTGCCAGCAGTTACAGGGAGACCCAGTACTTC

size: few
J: TRBJ2-5
V: TRBV25-1
D: .
CDR3: CASSGGRGSKTQYF
DNA: TGTGCCAGCAGTGGAGGCAGGGGATCGAAGACCCAGTACTTC

size: .
J: TRBJ2-5
V: TRBV4-1
D: TRBD1
CDR3: CASSLWGQKQETQYF
DNA: TGCGCCAGCAGCCTCTGGGGACAGAAACAAGAGACCCAGTACTTC

size: many
J: TRBJ2-2
V: TRBV4-1
D: .
CDR3: CASSQEGGALTGELFF
DNA: TGCGCCAGCAGCCAAGAGGGGGGGGCTCTCACCGGGGAGCTGTTTTTT

size: .
J: TRBJ1-2
V: TRBV4-1
D: TRBD1
CDR3: CASSQDPGGHYGYTF
DNA: TGCGCCAGCAGCCAAGATCCAGGGGGTCACTATGGCTACACCTTC

size: many
J: TRBJ2-7
V: TRBV7-7
D: TRBD2
CDR3: CASSLAGLATEQYF
DNA: TGTGCTAGCAGCTTGGCGGGACTAGCTACCGAGCAGTACTTC

size: .
J: TRBJ2-5
V: TRBV9
D: TRBD2
CDR3: CASSGPRIGLAGETQYF
DNA: TGTGCCAGCAGCGGACCACGCATTGGACTAGCGGGGGAGACCCAGTACTTC

size: many
J: TRBJ2-1
V: TRBV7-9
D: .
CDR3: CASSRPVSFGNEQFF
DNA: TGTGCCAGCAGCCGACCGGTGAGTTTCGGGAATGAGCAGTTCTTC

size: many
J: TRBJ1-1
V: TRBV5-4
D: .
CDR3: CASSLARANTEAFF
DNA: TGTGCCAGCAGCTTGGCCAGGGCGAACACTGAAGCTTTCTTT

size: few
J: TRBJ1-1
V: TRBV20-1
D: .
CDR3: CSARELRAQAFF
DNA: TGCAGTGCTAGAGAGTTAAGGGCTCAAGCTTTCTTT

size: few
J: TRBJ1-1
V: TRBV12-3/TRBV12-4
D: TRBD1
CDR3: CASSLRGQDTEAFF
DNA: TGTGCCAGCAGTTTAAGGGGGCAAGACACTGAAGCTTTCTTT

size: .
J: TRBJ2-7
V: TRBV11-2
D: TRBD1
CDR3: CASSSLRGDRHYEQYF
DNA: TGTGCCAGCAGCTCTCTCAGAGGGGACAGACATTACGAGCAGTACTTC

size: many
J: TRBJ2-7
V: TRBV12-3/TRBV12-4
D: .
CDR3: CASSLRTAGTSYEQYF
DNA: TGTGCCAGCAGTTTAAGGACAGCCGGGACCTCCTACGAGCAGTACTTC

size: few
J: TRBJ2-7
V: TRBV19
D: TRBD1
CDR3: CASSPDRGLSYEQYF
DNA: TGTGCCAGTAGTCCGGACAGGGGGTTGTCCTACGAGCAGTACTTC

size: many
J: TRBJ1-2
V: TRBV7-3
D: TRBD1
CDR3: CASRRPGQGEGYTF
DNA: TGTGCCAGCAGGCGTCCGGGACAGGGTGAAGGCTACACCTTC